The rows below give T cell receptor beta chains drawn from one sample of a study of cytomegalovirus exposure and HLA in healthy donors. The method was immunoSEQ multiplex PCR; TCRdb's version includes in-frame clones alone and lacks a portion of them. The repertoire holds 140,000 or so clones, with roughly 88% as singletons. The source material was PBMCs. Receptors were obtained from a woman aged 40 to 55 in good health and CMV-seronegative. The CDR3 runs from the conserved cysteine through the conserved F or W. The D gene is left open where the match is weak. Clone sizes are given selectively: once, few, many, or a class where the clone is expanded.

clone size | D gene | J gene | V gene | CDR3 DNA | CDR3 protein
. | . | TRBJ2-1 | TRBV5-1 | TGCGCCAGCAGCTTGGTACTAGACGGGCACAATGAGCAGTTCTTC | CASSLVLDGHNEQFF
. | . | TRBJ2-2 | TRBV6-4 | TGTGCCAGCAGTCCCCAGGGAATTAGCGGGGAGCTGTTTTTT | CASSPQGISGELFF
. | . | TRBJ1-1 | TRBV11-3 | TGTGCCAGCAGCTTAGGGGGTTACAGGGTTTGGGACACTGAAGCTTTCTTT | CASSLGGYRVWDTEAFF
. | TRBD1 | TRBJ2-3 | TRBV7-9 | TGTGCCAGCAGCTTAGAGGGGGCGGTTTGGGGCACAGATACGCAGTATTTT | CASSLEGAVWGTDTQYF
. | . | TRBJ2-2 | TRBV6-4 | TGTGCCAGCAGACTACCGAACACCGGGGAGCTGTTTTTT | CASRLPNTGELFF
. | . | TRBJ1-4 | TRBV10-3 | TGTGCCATCACCCAAACGACAGGTCCTAATGAAAAACTGTTTTTT | CAITQTTGPNEKLFF
. | . | TRBJ1-4 | TRBV2 | TGTGCCAGCAGTGAAGCGGCGGGCGGTTATGAAAAACTGTTTTTT | CASSEAAGGYEKLFF
. | . | TRBJ2-1 | TRBV11-1 | TGTGCCAGCAGCTTAGCGCCAGGGCCTAACAATGAGCAGTTCTTC | CASSLAPGPNNEQFF
once | . | TRBJ1-5 | TRBV15 | TGTGCCACCAGCAGAAGGGAGTGGACAGCTTCGGCTCAAAACAATCAGCCCCAGCATTTT | CATSRREWTASAQNNQPQHF
. | TRBD1 | TRBJ2-4 | TRBV19 | TGTGCCAGTAGTATAGAAGGGACAGGGCGAACCAAAAACATTCAGTACTTC | CASSIEGTGRTKNIQYF
once | . | TRBJ2-1 | TRBV5-1 | TGCGCCAGCAGCTCGCCGGACAAACCCTACAATGAGCAGTTCTTC | CASSSPDKPYNEQFF
. | TRBD1 | TRBJ2-7 | TRBV28 | TGTGCCAGCAGTTTAAGTGGGACAGGGGTTCACGAGCAGTACTTC | CASSLSGTGVHEQYF
. | TRBD2 | TRBJ2-7 | TRBV27 | TGTGCCAGCAGTCCGGGGACTAGCGGTACCTACGAGCAGTACTTC | CASSPGTSGTYEQYF
. | TRBD1 | TRBJ1-5 | TRBV4-3 | TGCGCCAGCAGCCAAGTCCGACAGGGAGAACAGCCCCAGCATTTT | CASSQVRQGEQPQHF
. | . | TRBJ2-1 | TRBV7-8 | TGTGCCAGCAGCCCCCATGAGGAAAGGAGCAATGAGCAGTTCTTC | CASSPHEERSNEQFF
. | . | TRBJ2-2 | TRBV5-5 | TGTGCCAGCAGGGACACGAACACCGGGGAGCTGTTTTTT | CASRDTNTGELFF
. | . | TRBJ1-2 | TRBV18 | TGTGCCAGCTCACCAGGGGGCGCCTCTGGCTACACCTTC | CASSPGGASGYTF
. | . | TRBJ1-1 | TRBV19 | TGTGCCAGTAGTATCAGACAAGAAGCTTTCTTT | CASSIRQEAFF
few | . | TRBJ2-1 | TRBV10-1 | TGCGCCAGCCAAGGACTCAATGAGCAGTTCTTC | CASQGLNEQFF
. | TRBD1 | TRBJ2-7 | TRBV5-6 | TGTGCCAGCAGCTCCGGGACAGAATACGAGCAGTACTTC | CASSSGTEYEQYF
. | TRBD1 | TRBJ1-3 | TRBV5-4 | TGTGCCAGCAGCTCCCAGGGGGCTAACACCATATATTTT | CASSSQGANTIYF
. | TRBD1 | TRBJ1-1 | TRBV29-1 | TGCAGCGTTGAGGGACAGGGCACCACTGAAGCTTTCTTT | CSVEGQGTTEAFF
. | TRBD2 | TRBJ2-1 | TRBV28 | TGTGCCAGCAGTAACCCGGGGGGGGCGAATGAGCAGTTCTTC | CASSNPGGANEQFF
. | TRBD1 | TRBJ2-7 | TRBV10-2 | TGCGCCAGCTCGGGACAGGGTTTACACGAGCAGTACTTC | CASSGQGLHEQYF
. | . | TRBJ1-2 | TRBV20-1 | TGCAGTGCTAGAGCTCCCGTCGGCTACACCTTC | CSARAPVGYTF
. | TRBD1 | TRBJ2-5 | TRBV7-8 | TGTGCCAGCAGCGAAAAGACAGGGAGTGGGCGAGAGACCCAGTACTTC | CASSEKTGSGRETQYF
. | TRBD1 | TRBJ1-2 | TRBV6-1 | TGTGCCAGCAGTCTCTTCAGGGGGAACTATGGCTACACCTTC | CASSLFRGNYGYTF
. | TRBD1 | TRBJ1-2 | TRBV27 | TGTGCCAGCAGTAAGACAGGGGTGGACTATGGCTACACCTTC | CASSKTGVDYGYTF
. | TRBD1 | TRBJ2-3 | TRBV6-1 | TGTGCCAGCAGCCGGGACAGGGTGTTAGATACGCAGTATTTT | CASSRDRVLDTQYF
once | . | TRBJ1-5 | TRBV10-3 | TGTGCCATCAGTGAGTCGGGCATGACAGCAAGCAATCAGCCCCAGCATTTT | CAISESGMTASNQPQHF
few | TRBD2 | TRBJ2-5 | TRBV11-3 | TGTGCCAGCAGGTCATCCCCCTTCCAGCGGGAGGGGGACCAGTACTTC | CASRSSPFQREGDQYF
. | . | TRBJ2-5 | TRBV23-1 | TGCGCCAGCAGACACAAGTACCAAGAGACCCAGTACTTC | CASRHKYQETQYF
. | . | TRBJ1-1 | TRBV27 | TGTGCCAGCAGTTTGTTAGGGGCGGGGGGGGTGAACACTGAAGCTTTCTTT | CASSLLGAGGVNTEAFF
. | TRBD2 | TRBJ2-3 | TRBV5-6 | TGTGCCAGCAGCTTTGGTCTAGCGGTGGATACGCGGTATTTT | CASSFGLAVDTRYF
. | TRBD1 | TRBJ2-7 | TRBV19 | TGTGCCAGTATTGGACAGGGGCGTTCTCCCTACGAGCAGTACTTC | CASIGQGRSPYEQYF
. | . | TRBJ2-7 | TRBV19 | TGTGCCAGTAGCCCCGGGCCAGGGTACGAGCAGTACTTC | CASSPGPGYEQYF
. | TRBD2 | TRBJ2-1 | TRBV2 | TGTGCCAGCAGTGCCCGGGGACTAGCGGGTTCCTACAATGAGCAGTTCTTC | CASSARGLAGSYNEQFF
. | . | TRBJ2-7 | TRBV11-2 | TGTGCCAGCAGTCTCCAGGCAGGGGACTACGAGCAGTACTTC | CASSLQAGDYEQYF
. | . | TRBJ1-4 | TRBV6-4 | TGTGCCAGCAGTGACTCCAGGGTCCCAACTAATGAAAAACTGTTTTTT | CASSDSRVPTNEKLFF
. | TRBD1 | TRBJ2-7 | TRBV5-1 | TGCGCCAGCAGTCCTCGGCCGGGACAGGTTTCCTACGAGCAGTACTTC | CASSPRPGQVSYEQYF
. | . | TRBJ1-5 | TRBV10-3 | TGTGCCATCAGTGAGGGGGGCGTGGCTTATAGCAATCAGCCCCAGCATTTT | CAISEGGVAYSNQPQHF
once | TRBD2 | TRBJ2-1 | TRBV4-1 | TGCGCCAGCAGCCAAGAATACGGACTAGCGGGAAGGGTTGAGCAGTTCTTC | CASSQEYGLAGRVEQFF
. | TRBD1 | TRBJ1-1 | TRBV7-2 | TGTGCCAGCAGCCCCTACAGGGGGCTACCCTCTGAAGCTTTCTTT | CASSPYRGLPSEAFF
. | . | TRBJ2-2 | TRBV7-9 | TGTGCCACCCGGACAGAGAGCACCGGGGAGCTGTTTTTT | CATRTESTGELFF
. | . | TRBJ2-7 | TRBV10-3 | TGTGCCATCAGTGAGTCGGCAGATTACGAGCAGTACTTC | CAISESADYEQYF
few | TRBD1 | TRBJ1-1 | TRBV6-6 | TGTGCCAGCAGCCTGGTGGGACAGGGGAGTGAAGCTTTCTTT | CASSLVGQGSEAFF
. | . | TRBJ2-3 | TRBV7-9 | TGTGCCACTCCGATCGACGGACAGTACACAGATACGCAGTATTTT | CATPIDGQYTDTQYF
. | TRBD2 | TRBJ2-7 | TRBV6-1 | TGTGCCAGCAGTGAAGCGGCTAGCGGGAGCTACGAGCAGTACTTC | CASSEAASGSYEQYF
once | TRBD1 | TRBJ1-1 | TRBV5-1 | TGCGCCAGCAGCTCCCTGGGACAGCAGAACACTGAAGCTTTCTTT | CASSSLGQQNTEAFF
. | . | TRBJ2-7 | TRBV7-2 | TGTGCCAGCAGCCTATACTACGAGCAGTACTTC | CASSLYYEQYF
. | TRBD2 | TRBJ2-7 | TRBV7-3 | TGTGCCAGCAGCTTATCGGGACTACACCACGAGCAGTACTTC | CASSLSGLHHEQYF
. | . | TRBJ2-2 | TRBV9 | TGTGCCAGCAGCCCCCAGGGCACCGGGGAGCTGTTTTTT | CASSPQGTGELFF